This paragraph covers one TCR beta chain sequence. Its matching antigen is unknown. The translated DNA and TCRdb's protein are not identical at residue 11; the protein here was translated from the DNA. Gene names and germline match the mouse. The read finishes 3 residues shy of the CDR3 end, and the germline J gene is used to complete it. It was cDNA, reverse transcribed from extracted RNA, that served as the sequencing template. Repertoires were generated with immunoSEQ multiplex PCR, while TCRdb's copy carries only in-frame clones and drops some. There are over 100,000 clones in the sample, none observed a single time. This entry is derived from a study of CD8+ T cells in alopecia areata. Study outcomes and limitations: Relative to normal scalp, lesional scalp, especially alopecia totalis/universalis, showed higher clonality.

Trimming stripped 0 bases from V and 7 bases from J, with 8 bases between. The germline V gene encodes CDR1 NSHNY and CDR2 SYGAGN. This CDR3 region has 14 residues. Sequencing input: lesional skin. This receptor was identified in a C3H/HeJ mouse with alopecia areata. The mouse line has the MHC haplotype H2-k. The chain combines TRBV13-1 with TRBJ1-6; D unclear. TRBJ1-6 is classed as an ORF, of uncertain function. CDR3 DNA (partial): TGTGCCAGCAGTGATGCAGACATCAATTCGCCC. It specifies CASSDADINSP. The entire CDR3 protein is CASSDADINSPLYF.